A selection of T cell receptor beta chains follows, all from one sample in a study of human T cells and chemical hapten exposure. MiXCR was run by TCRdb on the RACE reads, yielding one entry per CDR3 protein. The top ten hold approximately 3% of the sample, which has approximately 70,000 distinct CDR3 sequences, 9.8% seen once. The material was whole blood, obtained in connection with sensitization to the hapten diphenylcyclopropenone (DPC). These receptors originate from a woman aged 40 to 50 with alopecia areata. Some clones in this sample may be carry-over from other donors' samples. CDR3s leave out the opening cysteine and the closing phenylalanine or tryptophan. Each record gives: J gene, V gene, CDR3 protein.

j_call: TRBJ2-5
v_call: TRBV10-3
cdr3_aa: AISRDPQETQY

j_call: TRBJ1-5
v_call: TRBV6-4
cdr3_aa: ASSQGAGQPQH

j_call: TRBJ2-1
v_call: TRBV7-9
cdr3_aa: ADGVYSYNEQF

j_call: TRBJ1-2
v_call: TRBV12-3/TRBV12-4
cdr3_aa: ASTLHMTGMNGYT

j_call: TRBJ2-3
v_call: TRBV6-5
cdr3_aa: ASRTGLPHFDTQY

j_call: TRBJ2-7
v_call: TRBV12-3/TRBV12-4
cdr3_aa: ASSTSGVYEQY

j_call: TRBJ1-5
v_call: TRBV20-1
cdr3_aa: SATDRVQPQH

j_call: TRBJ2-3
v_call: TRBV12-3/TRBV12-4
cdr3_aa: ASRRYVGDTQY

j_call: TRBJ2-1
v_call: TRBV4-3
cdr3_aa: ASSQASGGALSYNEQF

j_call: TRBJ1-5
v_call: TRBV5-6
cdr3_aa: ASSSEIGNQPQH

j_call: TRBJ2-7
v_call: TRBV6-5
cdr3_aa: ASSVRGGVYEQY

j_call: TRBJ1-1
v_call: TRBV3-1
cdr3_aa: ASSQGQGANTEAF

j_call: TRBJ1-1
v_call: TRBV6-2/TRBV6-3
cdr3_aa: ASSRGLGTEAF

j_call: TRBJ1-4
v_call: TRBV7-9
cdr3_aa: ASSPSNYLATNEKLF

j_call: TRBJ1-5
v_call: TRBV5-1
cdr3_aa: ASSLERGGQPQH

j_call: TRBJ2-1
v_call: TRBV6-2/TRBV6-3
cdr3_aa: ASSNSFLAGESNSYNEQF

j_call: TRBJ2-5
v_call: TRBV6-2/TRBV6-3
cdr3_aa: ASSTVPSGLVETQY

j_call: TRBJ1-5
v_call: TRBV19
cdr3_aa: ASSSGGPQPQH

j_call: TRBJ2-7
v_call: TRBV20-1
cdr3_aa: SASSGVSYEQY

j_call: TRBJ1-2
v_call: TRBV4-2
cdr3_aa: ASSQDRTGPYGYT

j_call: TRBJ2-6
v_call: TRBV3-1
cdr3_aa: ASSQVGEVSGANVLT

j_call: TRBJ1-2
v_call: TRBV10-3
cdr3_aa: AISESQGAYGYT

j_call: TRBJ1-2
v_call: TRBV11-2
cdr3_aa: ASSSLQGPAYYGYT

j_call: TRBJ2-7
v_call: TRBV6-1
cdr3_aa: ASSDFGGSYEQY

j_call: TRBJ2-1
v_call: TRBV7-6
cdr3_aa: ASSLAEDWAYNEQF

j_call: TRBJ1-2
v_call: TRBV18
cdr3_aa: ASSPGVGAGYGYT

j_call: TRBJ1-5
v_call: TRBV5-1
cdr3_aa: ASSLGTDIGNQPQH

j_call: TRBJ2-1
v_call: TRBV20-1
cdr3_aa: SARGLGGGQF

j_call: TRBJ2-7
v_call: TRBV7-2
cdr3_aa: ASSYTVSYEQY

j_call: TRBJ1-1
v_call: TRBV6-1
cdr3_aa: ASSGGRMNTEAF

j_call: TRBJ1-1
v_call: TRBV29-1
cdr3_aa: SGQVPTEAF

j_call: TRBJ1-2
v_call: TRBV29-1
cdr3_aa: SVGLGVAYGYT

j_call: TRBJ1-1
v_call: TRBV7-8
cdr3_aa: ASRRVEGNTEAF

j_call: TRBJ2-6
v_call: TRBV5-1
cdr3_aa: ASSRGQGAAGANVLT

j_call: TRBJ2-4
v_call: TRBV28
cdr3_aa: ASSVGGAQGIQY

j_call: TRBJ1-2
v_call: TRBV12-3/TRBV12-4
cdr3_aa: ASSSFNYGYT

j_call: TRBJ2-2
v_call: TRBV7-2
cdr3_aa: ASSPRTGATGELF

j_call: TRBJ1-2
v_call: TRBV18
cdr3_aa: ASSPPGTVIYGYT

j_call: TRBJ2-1
v_call: TRBV10-3
cdr3_aa: ATTPPGGASYNEQF

j_call: TRBJ2-7
v_call: TRBV12-3/TRBV12-4
cdr3_aa: ASSLRQGATSYEQY

j_call: TRBJ2-3
v_call: TRBV27
cdr3_aa: ASSPGTSTDTQY

j_call: TRBJ2-5
v_call: TRBV9
cdr3_aa: ASSVAGQGKQETQY

j_call: TRBJ1-2
v_call: TRBV7-2
cdr3_aa: ASSLFPHYGYT

j_call: TRBJ2-7
v_call: TRBV25-1
cdr3_aa: ASSEGRAYEQY

j_call: TRBJ1-5
v_call: TRBV7-6
cdr3_aa: ASSLEQAPNQPQH

j_call: TRBJ2-7
v_call: TRBV29-1
cdr3_aa: SVEDRKGFGDEQY

j_call: TRBJ1-6
v_call: TRBV7-9
cdr3_aa: ASSLRQGANSPLH

j_call: TRBJ2-7
v_call: TRBV4-2
cdr3_aa: ASRPYGTSDHEQY

j_call: TRBJ2-7
v_call: TRBV7-6
cdr3_aa: ASSSTTGEGEQY

j_call: TRBJ2-3
v_call: TRBV20-1
cdr3_aa: SARLRGGYVTDTQY

j_call: TRBJ2-7
v_call: TRBV20-1
cdr3_aa: SASQAYEQY

j_call: TRBJ2-7
v_call: TRBV29-1
cdr3_aa: SVEEAGQGYEQY

j_call: TRBJ2-7
v_call: TRBV20-1
cdr3_aa: SAREPGGGYEQY

j_call: TRBJ2-5
v_call: TRBV3-1
cdr3_aa: ASSRMVVAGSEETQY

j_call: TRBJ1-4
v_call: TRBV21-1
cdr3_aa: ASSTIREGKREKLF

j_call: TRBJ2-3
v_call: TRBV29-1
cdr3_aa: SVGLEAADTQY

j_call: TRBJ1-1
v_call: TRBV25-1
cdr3_aa: ASSEYGPKNTEAF

j_call: TRBJ2-7
v_call: TRBV5-1
cdr3_aa: ASSLEGGGTYEQY